The source of this T cell receptor (beta chain) is a study of radiotherapy plus CTLA-4 blockade in lung cancer. Study-level points and caveats: The best prediction of response reportedly came from early blood T cell clone dynamics, with interferon-beta. Radiotherapy plus ipilimumab was followed by expansion in blood of tumor-derived TCR clones.

The germline V gene has CDR1 SGHAT and CDR2 FQNNGV. The CDR3 totals 15 residues. V shed 5 bases, J shed 2 bases, and the junction held 9 bases outside the gene matches. The method was immunoSEQ multiplex PCR; TCRdb's version includes in-frame clones alone and lacks a portion of them. Among about 50,000 clones listed, roughly 81% were seen once. As regards this clone: Its antigen is as yet unknown.

The material was peripheral blood, obtained from a patient treated with radiotherapy plus ipilimumab. The chain couples TRBV11-2 to TRBJ2-7; 7 bases line up with TRBD1. The sequence derives from a human donor with non-small cell lung cancer whose response to radiotherapy plus ipilimumab could not be evaluated. The CDR3 is CASSLVGQGAYEQYF. In nucleotides, the CDR3 is TGTGCCAGCAGCCTAGTGGGTCAGGGGGCCTACGAGCAGTACTTC.